Listed below are T cell receptor beta chains from one sample, sequenced in a study of PD-1 blockade in classical Hodgkin lymphoma. TCRdb's table, derived via immunoSEQ multiplex PCR, lists solely in-frame clones and lacks some. The sample includes about 46,000 clones, around 66% of them seen just once. The input for sequencing was peripheral blood mononuclear cells (PBMCs), taken at baseline. Receptor source: a human donor with classical Hodgkin lymphoma. CDR3s include the opening cysteine and the closing phenylalanine or tryptophan. The D gene is left open where the match is weak. Only part of the rows carry a size: once, few, many, or a class if the clone is expanded.

v_gene	d_gene	len	abundance	j_gene	CDR3aa	CDR3nt
TRBV19	NA	15	few	TRBJ1-4	CASSTQGTTNEKLFF	TGTGCCAGTAGTACCCAGGGGACAACTAATGAAAAACTGTTTTTT
TRBV19	NA	15	once	TRBJ1-4	CASSMEQLMGEKLFF	TGTGCCAGTAGTATGGAGCAGCTAATGGGTGAAAAACTGTTTTTT
TRBV29-1	NA	15	NA	TRBJ1-2	CSVITRDLANYGYTF	TGCAGCGTGATAACCCGGGACTTAGCTAACTATGGCTACACCTTC
TRBV7-9	NA	11	NA	TRBJ2-1	CASSETGEQFF	TGTGCCAGCAGCGAAACGGGTGAGCAGTTCTTC
TRBV9	NA	14	few	TRBJ1-1	CASSTVPGGTEAFF	TGTGCCAGCAGCACGGTTCCCGGGGGCACTGAAGCTTTCTTT
TRBV12-5	TRBD1	17	NA	TRBJ1-5	CASGLVQGQHSNQPQHF	TGTGCTAGTGGTTTGGTACAGGGGCAACATAGCAATCAGCCCCAGCATTTT
TRBV5-4	TRBD2	15	NA	TRBJ2-3	CASSLGLAHTDTQYF	TGTGCCAGCAGCCTGGGACTAGCGCACACAGATACGCAGTATTTT
TRBV30	TRBD1	13	NA	TRBJ1-1	CAWEGAGGTEAFF	TGTGCCTGGGAGGGGGCCGGTGGGACTGAAGCTTTCTTT
TRBV6-5	TRBD2	13	NA	TRBJ2-5	CASRRLAGETQYF	TGTGCCAGCAGACGACTAGCGGGGGAGACCCAGTACTTC
TRBV4-2	NA	14	NA	TRBJ2-7	CASSLGGPSPEQYF	TGTGCCAGCAGCTTGGGGGGTCCAAGTCCCGAGCAGTACTTC
TRBV30	NA	13	few	TRBJ1-4	CAWSVQGAEKLFF	TGTGCCTGGAGTGTACAAGGTGCTGAAAAACTGTTTTTT
TRBV19	TRBD1	14	NA	TRBJ1-1	CASTLGQVGNRAFF	TGTGCCAGTACGCTAGGACAGGTAGGAAACCGGGCTTTCTTT
TRBV6-1	NA	13	once	TRBJ1-6	CASTDGTNSPLHF	TGTGCCAGCACCGACGGTACTAATTCACCCCTCCACTTT
TRBV2	TRBD2	16	NA	TRBJ2-3	CASSDYSGGPTDTQYF	TGTGCCAGCAGTGATTACAGCGGGGGTCCCACAGATACGCAGTATTTT
TRBV4-1	TRBD1	17	NA	TRBJ1-1	CASSHRDRGLFDTEAFF	TGCGCCAGCAGCCACCGCGACAGGGGGCTGTTTGACACTGAAGCTTTCTTT
TRBV19	NA	14	NA	TRBJ1-3	CATGLNPSGNTIYF	TGTGCCACTGGACTGAACCCCTCTGGAAACACCATATATTTT
TRBV6-5	NA	12	NA	TRBJ1-2	CASRLRDQSYTF	TGTGCCAGCAGGCTCAGGGACCAGAGCTACACCTTC
TRBV5-6	TRBD2	15	NA	TRBJ2-1	CASIRLAGGSNEQFF	TGTGCCAGCATTCGCCTGGCGGGAGGGTCGAATGAGCAGTTCTTC
TRBV5-6	NA	16	few	TRBJ2-1	CASSLSHRVVGNEQFF	TGTGCCAGCAGCTTGTCTCACAGGGTCGTGGGCAATGAGCAGTTCTTC
TRBV19	NA	14	once	TRBJ1-1	CASSIAHLGGGAFF	TGTGCCAGTAGTATAGCCCATTTGGGGGGGGGAGCTTTCTTT
TRBV9	NA	14	few	TRBJ1-1	CASSVSFSAGSAFF	TGTGCCAGCAGCGTAAGTTTCTCGGCAGGGTCAGCTTTCTTT
TRBV25-1	TRBD1	12	NA	TRBJ1-1	CASSEYGSDRGF	TGTGCCAGCAGTGAATATGGTTCCGACAGGGGTTTT
TRBV7-9	NA	13	NA	TRBJ1-1	CASSLGLGGEAFF	TGTGCCAGCAGCTTAGGATTGGGCGGTGAAGCTTTCTTT
TRBV7-3	NA	14	NA	TRBJ1-1	CASRPSFADTEAFF	TGTGCCAGCAGGCCTTCGTTTGCGGACACTGAAGCTTTCTTT
TRBV13	NA	17	NA	TRBJ1-2	CASSRLIENELEDGYTF	TGTGCCAGCAGCCGACTGATCGAAAACGAACTCGAGGATGGCTACACCTTC
TRBV5-6	NA	13	NA	TRBJ1-4	CASSSGTNEKLFF	TGTGCCAGCAGCTCTGGGACGAATGAAAAACTGTTTTTT